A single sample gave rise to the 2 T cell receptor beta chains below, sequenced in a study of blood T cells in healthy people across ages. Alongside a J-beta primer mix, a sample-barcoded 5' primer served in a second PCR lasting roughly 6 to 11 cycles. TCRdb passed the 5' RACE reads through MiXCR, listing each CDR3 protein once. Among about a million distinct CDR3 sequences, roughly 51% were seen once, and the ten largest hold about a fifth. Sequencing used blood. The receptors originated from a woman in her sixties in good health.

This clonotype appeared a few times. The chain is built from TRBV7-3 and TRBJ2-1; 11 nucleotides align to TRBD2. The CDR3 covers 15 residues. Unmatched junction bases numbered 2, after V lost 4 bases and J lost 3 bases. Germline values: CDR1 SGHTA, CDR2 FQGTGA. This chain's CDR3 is CASSSTSGVYNEQFF. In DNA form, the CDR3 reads TGTGCCAGCAGCTCGACTAGCGGGGTCTACAATGAGCAGTTCTTC.

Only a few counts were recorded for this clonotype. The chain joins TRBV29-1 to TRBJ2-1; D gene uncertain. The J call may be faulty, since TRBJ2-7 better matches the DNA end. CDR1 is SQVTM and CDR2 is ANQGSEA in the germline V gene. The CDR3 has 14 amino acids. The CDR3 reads CSVYSSRSYNEQYF. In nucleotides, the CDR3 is TGCAGCGTTTACTCATCGAGGTCCTACAATGAGCAGTACTTC.